This T cell receptor (beta chain) was captured by sequencing in a study of shared clonotypes between healthy human individuals (dated by TCRdb to about 2020). In the study overall: Three men and a couple of women, aged 18 to 49 years, made up the cohort. Different laboratories and diverse techniques were used to prepare libraries and sequence TCR repertoires, to increase sequencing depth and limit assay-specific biases. Blood TCR repertoires of roughly five healthy adults were deeply sequenced to estimate repertoire size and the extent of clonotype sharing between individuals. Leukapheresis yielded between about 0.94 and 10 billion PBMCs per donor. For each donor, CD4 naive and CD4 memory were each given three plates, CD8 naive was given two plates, and CD8 memory was given one plate. What the study reported, not specific to this receptor: Sharing across a few donors was observed for about 5% of naive CD4, over 3% of naive CD8, over 2% of memory CD4, and approximately 0.41% of memory CD8 clonotypes. Sampling was restricted to blood, and TCR repertoires in tissue are likely to differ from TCR repertoires in blood. Based on pairwise subsampling, the degree of clonotype sharing among donors was expected to be affected by sequencing depth. Larger estimated clonotype richness was generally found for naive subsets than for memory subsets. Clonotypes shared by all four sorted-subset donors showed higher generation probabilities than non-shared clonotypes. The genetic and exposure-history diversity represented was limited by the small number of donors. Rarefaction of sorted-subset datasets indicated incomplete sequencing despite the large sequencing depth.

The germline V gene yields SGHVS for CDR1 and FNYEAQ for CDR2. Cut back by 7 bases and 7 bases, the V and J ends lie 16 bases apart. The CDR3 goes from the cysteine to the phenylalanine over 13 residues. Only the CDR3 portion is preserved as DNA: 39 bases, with reading frame beginning at the first base. The donors were healthy, HIV-negative adults with no recently reported acute infections or vaccinations. Every donor was a Caucasian adult residing in Nashville, Tennessee, USA. CD4+ T cells were enriched by magnetic negative selection, after which naive cells were positively selected on CD45RA and the negative fraction was taken as the memory subset. Blood was collected by leukapheresis, and PBMCs were isolated by Ficoll-Histopaque density gradient centrifugation and then cryopreserved in liquid nitrogen vapor phase. Analytical flow cytometry was used to check the purity and quantity of every magnetically sorted T cell population. Genomic DNA was isolated from every sorted fraction and measured by UV absorbance on a Nanodrop 2000c.

Turning to this clone: Its antigen is still unknown. Base qualities are not provided; no much larger clone lies one nucleotide away.

Using the deep immunoSEQ assay, multiplex PCR amplified TCR CDR3 regions from genomic DNA. Extracted genomic DNA from each cell subset was spread evenly across all wells of several immunoSEQ 96-well plates, with each plate serving as a replicate. Each replicate PCR for sorted subsets received about 220 ng genomic DNA, equal to some 32,000 T cell genomes. Purified libraries were measured with a Qubit 3.0 fluorometer, size-checked on a Bioanalyzer 2100, and measured again with the KAPA Library Quantification kit. A separate single-read 150-cycle Illumina NextSeq 550 flow cell was used to sequence each immunoSEQ 96-well plate. Per the original workflow: Because the immunoSEQ output included only junctional sequences and no quality scores, the filtering could not be the same as the filtering used for full-length reads. Sequences were annotated with PyIR, a Python wrapper for IgBLAST v1.9, using IMGT germline references to assign V/J genes and CDR3. Reads were removed for weak V/J assignments (E-value above 1e-6), missing CDR3, stop codons, out-of-frame junctions, or ambiguous translated residues. V3J clonotypes were defined as sequences sharing an identical inferred V gene, J gene, and CDR3 amino acid sequence. Percentage overlap between repertoires was computed as shared unique clonotypes divided by the size of the smaller repertoire. Richness of each repertoire was evaluated using RTK rarefaction, the Chao1 estimator, and Recon v2.1 estimates of unobserved clonotypes. For all TCRbeta clonotypes obtained by the gDNA method from four donors, generation probabilities were computed with OLGA. Sourced from immuneACCESS, this table was stored by TCRdb with only in-frame sequences that have V and J called. A share of the clones is absent; for the studies checked, an unresolved V gene accounts for under half, and the remainder has no known explanation. That table furnishes V, J and clone size, whereas the DNA furnished D and trimming. The sample records approximately 500,000 clones, 90% to 96% of which are singletons. In total, the top ten clones hold approximately 0.06% of the sample.

The chain is assembled from TRBV7-6 and TRBJ1-1; 5 matching bases give a weak D call of TRBD1. The clonotype was recovered from a woman under 40 in good health. The source material was naive CD4+ T cells sorted from blood. The sample's cell subset or site label is to be understood as: CD45RA+ positively selected. The nucleotides read TGTGCCAGCACCCCCCAAAGGGACGGTGAAGCTTTCTTT. This is translated as CASTPQRDGEAFF.